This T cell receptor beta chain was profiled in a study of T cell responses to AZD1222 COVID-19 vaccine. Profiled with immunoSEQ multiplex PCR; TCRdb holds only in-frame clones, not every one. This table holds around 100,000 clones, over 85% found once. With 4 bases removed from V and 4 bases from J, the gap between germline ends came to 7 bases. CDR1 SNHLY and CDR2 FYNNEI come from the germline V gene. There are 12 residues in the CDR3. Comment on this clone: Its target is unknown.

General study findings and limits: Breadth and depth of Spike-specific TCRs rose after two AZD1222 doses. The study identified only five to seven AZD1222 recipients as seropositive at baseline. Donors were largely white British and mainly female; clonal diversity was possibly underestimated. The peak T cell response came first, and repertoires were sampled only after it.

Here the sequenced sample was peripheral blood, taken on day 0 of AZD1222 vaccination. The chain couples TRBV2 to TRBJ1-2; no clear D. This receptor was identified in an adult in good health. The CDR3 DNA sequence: TGTGCCAGCAGTGCGGGGAGCTATGGCTACACCTTC. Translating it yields CASSAGSYGYTF.